These 25 T cell receptor beta chains originate from one sample sequenced in a study of cytomegalovirus exposure and HLA in healthy donors. Here immunoSEQ multiplex PCR was the method, and the copy in TCRdb shows in-frame clones only, minus some. The data contain roughly 150,000 clones, roughly 91% of them seen just once; the ten biggest clones take up 3.3%. The sequenced material came from PBMCs. These receptors were collected from a woman in her late teens or twenties in good health and CMV-seropositive.

The sample holds a few counts of this clone. J is TRBJ2-1 and V is TRBV6-4; 11 bases align to TRBD2. After removal of 3 bases from V and 8 bases from J, the junction contained 6 bases not matched to a gene. Germline CDR1 is MRHNA and CDR2 is SNTAGT. This CDR3 contains 15 residues. CDR3 in DNA: TGTGCCAGCAGTGAGACTAGCGGGACGAGCGATGAGCAGTTCTTC. Protein product: CASSETSGTSDEQFF.

The V gene is TRBV13, the J gene TRBJ2-5; D remains ambiguous. Deletions cut 5 bases from V and 5 bases from J, with 18 bases between. Germline CDR1 and CDR2: PRHDT and FYEKMQ (reference sequence). The CDR3 is 15 amino acids. CDR3 region: CASSAGSDFGETQYF. CDR3 DNA sequence: TGTGCCAGCAGCGCCGGATCCGACTTTGGGGAGACCCAGTACTTC.

The chain employs TRBV5-1 and TRBJ2-5; possible D gene TRBD1, 6 bases. The CDR3 is 15 residues long. V was clipped by 2 bases and J by 5 bases, with 16 bases between them. CDR1 and CDR2 from the germline V gene are SGHRS and YFSETQ. In DNA, the CDR3 is TGCGCCAGCAGCTTCGGGACATCAGAATGGGAGACCCAGTACTTC. Protein sequence: CASSFGTSEWETQYF.

The chain has TRBV28 and TRBJ2-7, with 8 bases that match TRBD1. The CDR3 is 15 amino acids. The germline CDR1 and CDR2 sequences are MDHEN and SYDVKM. V shed 7 bases, J shed 4 bases, and the junction held 12 bases outside the gene matches. The CDR3 sequence is CASNQQGTGVYEQYF. The CDR3 nucleotides are TGTGCCAGCAACCAACAGGGGACAGGAGTTTACGAGCAGTACTTC.

The chain has TRBV11-3 and TRBJ2-3; a possible D gene is TRBD1 (5 bases). Trimming took 5 bases from V and 1 from J, leaving 13 bases between them. Germline V gene lookup returns CDR1 SGHNT and CDR2 YENEEA. The CDR3 has 15 amino acids. The CDR3 sequence: CASSIRQPGTDTQYF. In DNA form, the CDR3 reads TGTGCCAGCAGCATCCGACAGCCTGGCACAGATACGCAGTATTTT.

The chain links TRBV7-3 to TRBJ2-1; D is uncertain. There are 14 residues in the CDR3. V lost 5 bases, J lost 3 bases, and 11 bases lay in between. Germline lookup yields CDR1 SGHTA and CDR2 FQGTGA. CDR3 coding DNA: TGTGCCAGCAGCCCGGAGCCATACTACAATGAGCAGTTCTTC. It is translated as CASSPEPYYNEQFF.

The gene calls are TRBV15 and TRBJ2-7; no clear D gene. CDR3 size: 16 residues. CDR1 is LNHNV, CDR2 YYDKDF, per germline (reference sequence). Trimming removed 0 bases from V and 5 bases from J, with 17 bases in between. CDR3 region: CATSREASGSTDEQYF. In DNA, the CDR3 is TGTGCCACCAGCAGAGAGGCCTCGGGTAGTACCGACGAGCAGTACTTC. The complete variable domain, with remaining parts taken from reference TRBV15 and TRBJ2-7, reads DAMVIQNPRYQVTQFGKPVTLSCSQTLNHNVMYWYQQKSSQAPKLLFHYYDKDFNNEADTPDNFQSRRPNTSFCFLDIRSPGLGDTAMYLCATSREASGSTDEQYFGPGTRLTVT.

This chain links TRBV19 with TRBJ2-1; 10 bases match TRBD1. V dropped 7 bases and J dropped 8; count of bases not matched to a gene: 14. Per germline, CDR1 LNHDA and CDR2 SQIVND (reference sequence). The CDR3 runs 16 residues. The CDR3 protein is CASTMDWDRGGDEQFF. The CDR3 DNA reads TGTGCCAGTACCATGGACTGGGACAGGGGTGGCGATGAGCAGTTCTTC.

The chain combines TRBV6-5 with TRBJ1-2, with a tentative D call TRBD1 (6 bases). Between the trimmed V and J ends, which lost 6 bases and 7 bases, there was a span of 15 bases. This CDR3 is 13 amino acids long. Germline CDR1 reads MNHEY; CDR2 reads SVGAGI. The CDR3 spells CASSPSEGVGYTF. Here the CDR3 DNA reads TGTGCCAGCAGCCCATCTGAGGGGGTTGGCTACACCTTC.

The chain carries TRBV9 and TRBJ1-5; TRBD1 is a possible D gene (5 bases). Trimming shortened V by 3 bases and J by 10 bases, and 20 bases separated the two germline ends. Germline assignment: CDR1 SGDLS and CDR2 YYNGEE. The CDR3 is 15 amino acids. CDR3 region: CASSAGGGASSPQHF. In DNA form, the CDR3 reads TGTGCCAGCAGCGCCGGGGGTGGCGCGTCGTCTCCCCAGCATTTT.

This chain connects TRBV4-3 to TRBJ1-3; D unresolved. The CDR3 contains 15 residues. V was shortened by 0 bases and J by 5 bases, with 11 bases between the two germline ends. Germline loops: CDR1 LGHNA, CDR2 YSLEER. For the CDR3, the DNA is TGCGCCAGCAGCCAAGACTTGCAGCGACGAAACACCATATATTTT. This translates into CASSQDLQRRNTIYF.

This clone was counted at least ten times. The same CDR3 is also encoded by other DNA sequences in this sample. This chain connects TRBV27 to TRBJ2-1; D perhaps matches TRBD2 (5 bases). Germline CDR1 is MNHEY and CDR2 is SMNVEV (reference sequence). CDR3 length equals 14 residues. The V end lost 3 bases, the J end lost 7 bases, and 13 bases lay between the germline ends. CDR3 sequence: CASSFLLSGNEQFF. The CDR3 nucleotides read TGTGCCAGCAGTTTTCTTCTTTCGGGGAATGAGCAGTTCTTC.

The chain uses TRBV19 and TRBJ1-2, with unresolved D. Germline V lookup: CDR1 LNHDA, CDR2 SQIVND (reference sequence). V was pared by 3 bases and J by 5 bases, with 13 bases between. CDR3 size: 14 residues. CDR3 sequence: CASSMIPGRYGYTF. CDR3 DNA: TGTGCCAGTAGTATGATACCAGGTCGGTATGGCTACACCTTC.

The DNA for the CDR3 is TGTGCCAGCAGACATTTAGATACGCAGTATTTT. This encodes CASRHLDTQYF. The rearrangement joins TRBV6-5 to TRBJ2-3, with D uncertain. Germline loops: CDR1 MNHEY, CDR2 SVGAGI. The CDR3 length is 11 residues. V gave up 6 bases and J gave up 5 bases, with 6 bases separating them.

The gene calls are TRBV5-1 and TRBJ2-3; 9 nucleotides match TRBD1. The junction had 2 bases not matched to a gene; V was cut back by 4 bases and J by 5 bases. Germline loops: CDR1 SGHRS, CDR2 YFSETQ. CDR3 length: 13 residues. The CDR3 nucleotides read TGCGCCAGCAGCACGACAGGGGGAGATACGCAGTATTTT. Encoded protein: CASSTTGGDTQYF.

The chain employs TRBV10-3 and TRBJ2-7; TRBD2 aligns across 9 bases. The CDR3 has 15 residues. V was clipped by 0 bases and J by 6 bases; unmatched bases: 6. Germline V gives CDR1 ENHRY, CDR2 SYGVKD. CDR3: CAISESGTSIGEQYF. The CDR3 DNA is TGTGCCATCAGTGAGTCAGGGACTAGCATAGGCGAGCAGTACTTC.

The chain uses TRBV7-3 and TRBJ1-4, with 7 bases matching TRBD1. This CDR3 contains 14 residues. Germline loops: CDR1 SGHTA, CDR2 FQGTGA. J was trimmed by 5 bases and V by 9 bases; bases with no gene match: 9. CDR3 region: CASAPGQFNEKLFF. As DNA, the CDR3 is TGTGCCAGTGCTCCGGGACAGTTCAATGAAAAACTGTTTTTT.

This clone occurred once. This chain uses TRBV20-1 with TRBJ2-3; D is unresolved. Trimming pared 5 bases from V and 7 bases from J, leaving 10 bases between. The CDR3 is 11 amino acids. The germline gives CDR1 DFQATT, CDR2 SNEGSKA (reference sequence). CDR3 protein: CSAPKSNTQYF. CDR3 bases: TGCAGTGCTCCTAAATCGAATACGCAGTATTTT.

The rearrangement uses TRBV4-2 and TRBJ2-1, with a weak D call TRBD1 (5 bases). Germline lookup yields CDR1 LGHNA and CDR2 YNFKEQ. V was pared by 0 bases and J by 8 bases, with 5 bases between. The CDR3 contains 12 residues. DNA for the CDR3: TGTGCCAGCAGCCAAGAACAGGATGAGCAGTTCTTC. The encoded protein is CASSQEQDEQFF.

The rearrangement links TRBV9 to TRBJ2-1; D is unclear. Germline V CDR1 and CDR2: SGDLS, YYNGEE. The length of the CDR3 is 15 residues. V was shortened by 3 bases and J by 1 base, with 11 bases between the two germline ends. The CDR3 DNA is TGTGCCAGCAGCGCCCTAGTAGCTTCCTACAATGAGCAGTTCTTC. Translating gives CASSALVASYNEQFF. Looking up the rest from reference TRBV9 and TRBJ2-1 gives the full variable domain: DSGVTQTPKHLITATGQRVTLRCSPRSGDLSVYWYQQSLDQGLQFLIQYYNGEERAKGNILERFSAQQFPDLHSELNLSSLELGDSALYFCASSALVASYNEQFFGPGTRLTVL.

The chain has TRBV6-6 and TRBJ2-1; D is uncertain. Trimming shortened V by 2 bases and J by 8 bases, and 7 bases separated the two germline ends. The CDR3 spans 12 residues. The germline CDR1 and CDR2 sequences are MNHNY and SVGAGI (reference sequence). The CDR3 DNA follows: TGTGCCAGCAGTTACCGTGAGGATGAGCAGTTCTTC. It encodes CASSYREDEQFF.

The CDR3 nucleotides are TGTGCCAGCAGTGACTCTGAGGAAAGCTCCTACAATGAGCAGTTCTTC. Translating gives CASSDSEESSYNEQFF. V and J are TRBV6-4 and TRBJ2-1; no clear D. The CDR3 spans 16 residues. From germline, CDR1 is MRHNA and CDR2 SNTAGT. V dropped 0 bases and J dropped 0 bases, with 9 bases sitting between them.

CDR3: CSVLGDHEQYF. The DNA for the CDR3 is TGCAGCGTCTTAGGGGATCACGAGCAGTACTTC. The genes are TRBV20-1 and TRBJ2-7; TRBD1 might be the D (5 bases). The germline gives CDR1 DFQATT, CDR2 SNEGSKA (reference sequence). This CDR3 region has 11 residues.

CDR3 DNA: TGTGCCAGCAGACCTACAGGGGGTAGCTCCTACGAGCAGTACTTC. Translating gives CASRPTGGSSYEQYF. V and J are TRBV5-6 and TRBJ2-7, with 8 positions matching TRBD1. This CDR3 has 15 residues. The V gene end was trimmed by 5 bases and the J gene end by 0 bases; junction bases not matched to a gene: 7. CDR1 and CDR2 (germline): SGHDT, YYEEEE.

The rearrangement joins TRBV11-3 to TRBJ1-2, with D possibly TRBD1 on 6 matching bases. This CDR3 contains 14 residues. V dropped 5 bases and J dropped 8 bases, with 18 bases sitting between them. Looked up from germline, CDR1 is SGHNT and CDR2 is YENEEA. This CDR3 reads CASSPHPGEYGYTF. The CDR3 DNA sequence: TGTGCCAGCAGCCCTCATCCAGGGGAATACGGCTACACCTTC. Using reference TRBV11-3 and TRBJ1-2 for the parts outside the CDR3, the full variable domain is EAGVVQSPRYKIIEKKQPVAFWCNPISGHNTLYWYLQNLGQGPELLIRYENEEAVDDSQLPKDRFSAERLKGVDSTLKIQPAELGDSAVYLCASSPHPGEYGYTFGSGTRLTVV.